This record covers a single T cell receptor (beta chain). Its antigen is still unknown. The sample originates from a study of follicular helper T cells after annual influenza vaccination. Overall study results and limits: Successive annual vaccinations recalled a recurrent oligoclonal ICOS+CD38+ cTfh response with influenza-specific clonotypes.

TCRdb's copy holds only in-frame clones and misses some; the assay was immunoSEQ multiplex PCR. Of approximately 10,000 clones listed, approximately 78% are singletons. Looked up from germline, CDR1 is MNHNS and CDR2 is SASEGT. This CDR3 is built from 14 residues. V dropped 5 bases and J dropped 5 bases, with 13 bases sitting between them. The time point here: 2014-2015 season, 7 days after vaccination. Subjects lived in the community and lacked influenza vaccine within the prior 6 months. Sorted cTfh were non-naive CD4+CXCR5+PD-1+, either ICOS+CD38+ or ICOS-CD38-. The sample in question was CXCR5+ CD38- circulating T follicular helper cells from blood, obtained 7 days after influenza vaccination. Subset of the sample: circulating Tfh, non-naive CD4+CXCR5+PD-1+ (ICOS+CD38+ or ICOS-CD38-). This chain connects TRBV6-1 to TRBJ1-5; no clear D. The receptor's source is an adult who received the influenza vaccine. CDR3 protein: CASSIQEVDQPQHF. For the CDR3, the DNA is TGTGCCAGCAGTATACAAGAGGTCGATCAGCCCCAGCATTTT.